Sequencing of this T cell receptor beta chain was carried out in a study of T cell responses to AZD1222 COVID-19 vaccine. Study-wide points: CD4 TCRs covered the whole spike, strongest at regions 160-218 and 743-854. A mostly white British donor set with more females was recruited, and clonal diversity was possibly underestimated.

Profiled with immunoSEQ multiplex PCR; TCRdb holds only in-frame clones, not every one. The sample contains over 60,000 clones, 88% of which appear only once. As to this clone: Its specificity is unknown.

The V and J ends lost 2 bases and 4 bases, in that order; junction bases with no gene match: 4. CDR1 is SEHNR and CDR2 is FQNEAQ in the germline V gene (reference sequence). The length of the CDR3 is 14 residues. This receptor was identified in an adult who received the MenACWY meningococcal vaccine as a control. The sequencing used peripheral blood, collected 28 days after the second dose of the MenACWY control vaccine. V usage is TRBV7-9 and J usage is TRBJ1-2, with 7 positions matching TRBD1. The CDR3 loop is CASSLMAGGYGYTF. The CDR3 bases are TGTGCCAGCAGCTTAATGGCAGGGGGCTATGGCTACACCTTC.